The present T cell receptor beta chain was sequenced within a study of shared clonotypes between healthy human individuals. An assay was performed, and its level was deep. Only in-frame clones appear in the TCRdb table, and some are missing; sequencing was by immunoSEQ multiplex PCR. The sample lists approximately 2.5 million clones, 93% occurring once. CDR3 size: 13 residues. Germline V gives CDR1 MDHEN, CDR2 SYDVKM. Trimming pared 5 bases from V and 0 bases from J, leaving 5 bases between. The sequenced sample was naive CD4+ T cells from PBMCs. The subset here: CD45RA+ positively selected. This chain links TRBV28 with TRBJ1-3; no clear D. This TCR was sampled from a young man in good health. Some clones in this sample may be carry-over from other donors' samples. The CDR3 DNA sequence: TGTGCCAGCAGTATGTACTCTGGAAACACCATATATTTT. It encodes CASSMYSGNTIYF.